This passage covers 29 T cell receptor beta chains from one sample sequenced in a study of T cell repertoires in cytomegalovirus infection. TCRdb recomputed calls from the reads with MiXCR, one row per CDR3 protein. The sample yields around 530,000 distinct CDR3 sequences, about 15% seen once. The sample taken for sequencing was CD8+ T cells from PBMCs. The receptors were sampled from a human donor in good health (CMV status not recorded). Some clones in this sample may be carry-over from other donors' samples.

The chain combines TRBV20-1 with TRBJ2-3; the D gene could be TRBD1 or TRBD2 (6 bases each). The CDR3 covers 14 residues. Per germline, CDR1 DFQATT and CDR2 SNEGSKA (reference sequence). Trimming shortened V by 3 bases and J by 0 bases, and 10 bases separated the two germline ends. The DNA of the CDR3 is TGCAGTGCTAGTACGGGGGCTAGCACAGATACGCAGTATTTT. Residues: CSASTGASTDTQYF.

The chain links TRBV5-6 to TRBJ2-5; no clear D. V was cut by 1 base and J by 1 base, with 5 bases left in between. This CDR3 is built from 13 residues. CDR1 and CDR2 (germline): SGHDT, YYEEEE. In DNA form, the CDR3 reads TGTGCCAGCAGCTTGAGCTTCCAAGAGACCCAGTACTTC. Protein: CASSLSFQETQYF.

V is TRBV10-3 and J is TRBJ2-1; 8 bases match TRBD1. After removal of 8 bases from V and 3 bases from J, the junction contained 15 bases not matched to a gene. The CDR3 is made up of 17 amino acids. Per the germline V gene, CDR1 is ENHRY and CDR2 is SYGVKD. This CDR3 is CAILSGGEGKRYNEQFF. CDR3 coding DNA: TGTGCCATCCTATCAGGGGGCGAGGGAAAACGCTACAATGAGCAGTTCTTC.

The V gene is TRBV5-1, the J gene TRBJ2-7; 7 bases match TRBD1. CDR3 length: 15 amino acids. With V trimmed by 4 bases and J by 3 bases, 10 bases remained unmatched. Germline V gene lookup returns CDR1 SGHRS and CDR2 YFSETQ. The CDR3: CASSAFEAGGYEQYF. The DNA for the CDR3 is TGCGCCAGCAGCGCCTTTGAGGCAGGGGGCTACGAGCAGTACTTC.

There are many counts of this clonotype. The chain links TRBV4-1 to TRBJ2-3; perhaps TRBD2 as D (5 bases). CDR1 MGHRA and CDR2 YSYEKL come from the germline V gene. This CDR3 has 14 amino acids. Trimming left V 0 bases short and J 7 bases short, with 11 bases between. CDR3 nucleotide sequence: TGCGCCAGCAGCCAAGATACGGCGGGTTATACGCAGTATTTT. It specifies CASSQDTAGYTQYF.

J is TRBJ1-2 and V is TRBV25-1, with D unresolved. The CDR3 is 14 amino acids. Trimming took off 3 bases at V and 8 bases at J, with 16 bases between the two ends. CDR1 is MGHDK, CDR2 SYGVNS, per germline. The CDR3 reads CASSDGSWVTGYTF. The CDR3 DNA follows: TGTGCCAGCAGTGACGGTAGTTGGGTAACCGGCTACACCTTC.

This clonotype was seen ten or more times. The gene calls are TRBV28 and TRBJ2-3; possibly TRBD2 for D (5 bases). V lost 6 bases to trimming and J lost 5 bases, with 21 bases between them. The CDR3 sequence is 16 residues long. Germline V gives CDR1 MDHEN, CDR2 SYDVKM. The CDR3 nucleotides are TGTGCCAGCAGCCCTTCAACGGGAACTTGGGGAGATACGCAGTATTTT. This translates into CASSPSTGTWGDTQYF.

As for this clonotype: The conserved phenylalanine or tryptophan is not found at the CDR3 terminus, so this likely reflects a read error. The rearrangement joins TRBV6-5 to TRBJ2-7; 7 bases align to TRBD2. The germline CDR1 and CDR2 sequences are MNHEY and SVGAGI. This CDR3 has 13 residues. CDR3 region: CASGAGEAYVQYL. The CDR3 nucleotides read TGTGCCAGCGGGGCGGGGGAAGCCTACGTGCAGTACTTA.

This chain joins TRBV5-5 and TRBJ1-2; D remains ambiguous. Trimming cost V 0 bases and J 3 bases, with 9 bases left between them. Per germline, CDR1 SGHKS and CDR2 YYEKEE (reference sequence). The CDR3 contains 14 residues. The CDR3 coding sequence is TGTGCCAGCAGCTTGGTGGTCGGATACTATGGCTACACCTTC. Translated: CASSLVVGYYGYTF.

This clonotype was seen a handful of times. J is TRBJ2-1 and V is TRBV7-3; TRBD2 agrees at 8 bases. Germline CDR1 and CDR2: SGHTA and FQGTGA. Trimming removed 5 bases from V and 6 bases from J; junction bases left unmatched: 6. CDR3 size: 14 residues. For the CDR3, the DNA is TGTGCCAGCAGCACTGCCGGGGGGGGCAATGAGCAGTTCTTC. Translation gives CASSTAGGGNEQFF.

This clonotype has only a few counts. The V call is TRBV5-1, the J call TRBJ2-2, with D unclear. V lost 0 bases, J lost 4 bases, and 13 bases lay in between. The CDR3 is 16 amino acids. Germline-derived CDR1 and CDR2 are SGHRS and YFSETQ. The CDR3 loop is CASSLELGSGTGELFF. The DNA of the CDR3 is TGCGCCAGCAGCTTGGAACTGGGTTCGGGCACCGGGGAGCTGTTTTTT. Using reference TRBV5-1 and TRBJ2-2 for the parts outside the CDR3, the full variable domain is KAGVTQTPRYLIKTRGQQVTLSCSPISGHRSVSWYQQTPGQGLQFLFEYFSETQRNKGNFPGRFSGRQFSNSRSEMNVSTLELGDSALYLCASSLELGSGTGELFFGEGSRLTVL.

The J gene is TRBJ2-3, the V gene TRBV5-4, with unresolved D. This CDR3 has 14 amino acids. V lost 3 bases to trimming and J lost 2 bases, with 10 bases between them. The germline CDR1 and CDR2 sequences are SGHNT and YYREEE (reference sequence). The CDR3 here is CASSYGTNTDTQYF. The CDR3 DNA follows: TGTGCCAGCAGCTATGGCACAAACACAGATACGCAGTATTTT.

This clonotype showed up many times. The chain employs TRBV7-9 and TRBJ2-7; 9 positions match TRBD1. Germline CDR1 reads SEHNR; CDR2 reads FQNEAQ (reference sequence). The CDR3 consists of 15 residues. The V and J ends lost 5 bases and 3 bases, in that order; junction bases with no gene match: 8. CDR3 in DNA: TGTGCCAGCAGCGCCCGGACAGGGGCCCACTACGAGCAGTACTTC. Its translation is CASSARTGAHYEQYF.

Regarding this clonotype: This could be a read error, since a much larger clone is one nucleotide away. V and J are TRBV19 and TRBJ2-1; 9 bases are a match to TRBD2. Germline CDR1 and CDR2: LNHDA and SQIVND (reference sequence). This CDR3 region has 15 residues. The CDR3 coding sequence is TGTGCCAGTAGTTGGAGCGGGGGGTCCCGGGGAGAGCAGTCCTTC. Its protein is CASSWSGGSRGEQSF.

V and J are TRBV19 and TRBJ1-1; D unresolved. Trimming stripped 4 bases from V and 11 bases from J, with 14 bases between. The V gene's germline CDR1 is LNHDA and CDR2 SQIVND (reference sequence). This CDR3 is 12 amino acids long. In DNA form, the CDR3 reads TGTGCCAGTAGTAACGAGGCAGTTCGTGCTTTCTTT. Amino acid sequence: CASSNEAVRAFF.

The table lists this clonotype with many counts. The J gene is TRBJ1-6, the V gene TRBV6-1; unclear D gene. Per germline, CDR1 MNHNS and CDR2 SASEGT. V was pared by 6 bases and J by 4 bases, with 4 bases between. The CDR3 has 12 amino acids. The DNA for the CDR3 is TGTGCCAGCAGCCCTTATAATTCACCCCTCCACTTT. Encoded protein: CASSPYNSPLHF.

At least ten counts were recorded for this clonotype. This chain links TRBV7-9 with TRBJ2-1; possibly TRBD1 for D (6 bases). Germline-derived CDR1 and CDR2 are SEHNR and FQNEAQ (reference sequence). The ends were cut back, 1 base at V and 3 bases at J, with 19 bases in the middle. CDR3 length: 18 amino acids. CDR3 coding DNA: TGTGCCAGCAGCTTAGGGGGCAGTAGGGGGATGGGCTACAATGAGCAGTTCTTC. Translation: CASSLGGSRGMGYNEQFF.

The chain recombines TRBV27 with TRBJ2-7, with 7 positions matching TRBD2. Per the germline V gene, CDR1 is MNHEY and CDR2 is SMNVEV (reference sequence). With V trimmed by 3 bases and J by 0 bases, 8 bases remained unmatched. The CDR3 consists of 16 residues. The CDR3: CASSFSSGPISYEQYF. The CDR3 coding sequence is TGTGCCAGCAGTTTTTCTAGCGGCCCCATCTCCTACGAGCAGTACTTC.

The J gene is TRBJ2-2, the V gene TRBV6-4; D is unclear. There are 13 residues in the CDR3. V gave up 3 bases and J gave up 4 bases, with 6 bases separating them. Germline CDR1 MRHNA, CDR2 SNTAGT. The CDR3 sequence is CASSEYGTGELFF. The CDR3 DNA is TGTGCCAGCAGTGAGTACGGCACCGGGGAGCTGTTTTTT.

This clonotype was seen repeatedly, ten times or more. The V and J genes are TRBV9 and TRBJ2-1; D may correspond to TRBD1 or TRBD2 (7 bases each). Germline-derived CDR1 and CDR2 are SGDLS and YYNGEE. V was pared by 4 bases and J by 12 bases, with 17 bases between. This CDR3 contains 13 residues. The DNA for the CDR3 is TGTGCCAGCAGCTTAGGGGGCGGGGGCGGGCAGTTCTTC. Translating it yields CASSLGGGGGQFF.

This clonotype showed up just a few times. The V gene is TRBV28, the J gene TRBJ2-7; 11 bases fit TRBD2. There are 17 residues in the CDR3. After removal of 2 bases from V and 4 bases from J, the junction contained 10 bases not matched to a gene. Per the germline V gene, CDR1 is MDHEN and CDR2 is SYDVKM. CDR3 loop: CASSLPPLAGVLYEQYF. The CDR3 nucleotides are TGTGCCAGCAGTTTACCCCCACTAGCGGGAGTTTTATACGAGCAGTACTTC. The full variable domain, completed using reference TRBV28 and TRBJ2-7, is DVKVTQSSRYLVKRTGEKVFLECVQDMDHENMFWYRQDPGLGLRLIYFSYDVKMKEKGDIPEGYSVSREKKERFSLILESASTNQTSMYLCASSLPPLAGVLYEQYFGPGTRLTVT.

This clonotype was observed a handful of times. This sequence joins TRBV5-4 and TRBJ2-3; D uncertain. CDR1 is SGHNT and CDR2 is YYREEE in the germline V gene (reference sequence). The V and J ends lost 0 bases and 1 base respectively, with 9 bases between them. The CDR3 is 15 amino acids. The chain's CDR3 is CASSLESRGTDTQYF. The DNA for the CDR3 is TGTGCCAGCAGCTTGGAGTCTAGAGGCACAGATACGCAGTATTTT.

This chain connects TRBV19 to TRBJ1-5, with D tentatively TRBD1 (6 bases). The V gene lost 0 bases and the J gene lost 9 bases, with 15 bases spanning the gap. CDR1 and CDR2 from the germline V gene are LNHDA and SQIVND (reference sequence). The CDR3 is 15 amino acids. CDR3 DNA: TGTGCCAGTAGTATAGATCTATTGGGACAATCGCCCCAGCATTTT. Translation gives CASSIDLLGQSPQHF.

This clonotype has more than one count but fewer than ten. J is TRBJ1-2 and V is TRBV14; weak D call: TRBD1 (5 bases). Trimming took 0 bases from V and 1 from J, leaving 12 bases between them. This CDR3 is built from 16 residues. Germline V gene data show CDR1 as SGHDN and CDR2 as FVKESK. The CDR3 reads CASSQEWGSLNYGYTF. The CDR3 DNA reads as TGTGCCAGCAGCCAAGAGTGGGGCAGCCTTAACTATGGCTACACCTTC.

This clonotype was detected only a few times. The V call is TRBV20-1, the J call TRBJ2-2, with 12 nucleotides matching TRBD2. CDR3 size: 16 residues. Germline lookup yields CDR1 DFQATT and CDR2 SNEGSKA (reference sequence). Trimming cost V 1 base and J 9 bases; bases outside gene matches: 9. The CDR3 reads CSARGGTSGRSRELFF. CDR3 nucleotides: TGCAGTGCTAGAGGGGGGACTAGCGGGCGCTCAAGGGAGCTGTTTTTT.

The gene calls are TRBV15 and TRBJ2-3, with unresolved D. Germline V gives CDR1 LNHNV, CDR2 YYDKDF (reference sequence). This CDR3 spans 15 amino acids. Trimming shortened V by 4 bases and J by 2 bases, and 13 bases separated the two germline ends. The CDR3, as DNA: TGTGCCACCAGCATTACGCCGGAGTCCACAGATACGCAGTATTTT. Protein sequence: CATSITPESTDTQYF.

The rearrangement joins TRBV5-1 to TRBJ1-2; weak D call: TRBD1 (5 bases). The CDR3 is 16 amino acids. Trimming removed 0 bases from V and 5 bases from J, with 17 bases in between. Germline V CDR1 and CDR2: SGHRS, YFSETQ. Here the CDR3 reads CASSLAGQGVVYGYTF. The CDR3 DNA sequence: TGCGCCAGCAGCTTGGCAGGGCAGGGTGTCGTTTATGGCTACACCTTC.

In its sample, this clonotype was seen a few times. This chain joins TRBV15 and TRBJ2-3; D is ambiguous. The CDR3 runs 16 residues. CDR1 and CDR2 (germline): LNHNV, YYDKDF (reference sequence). Trimming stripped 5 bases from V and 2 bases from J, with 17 bases between. CDR3 DNA sequence: TGTGCCACCAGCCTCCTCCACCCGACCATCACAGATACGCAGTATTTT. It is translated as CATSLLHPTITDTQYF.

In this sample, this clonotype turned up many times. This chain connects TRBV7-9 to TRBJ1-6; TRBD1 is a possible D gene (5 bases). CDR1 and CDR2 (germline): SEHNR, FQNEAQ (reference sequence). The V end lost 6 bases, the J end lost 0 bases, and 24 bases lay between the germline ends. The CDR3 sequence is 20 residues long. For the CDR3, the DNA is TGTGCCAGCAGTCACCCGTGGAGGGCAGGGCATAGCTCCTATAATTCACCCCTCCACTTT. Its protein product is CASSHPWRAGHSSYNSPLHF.